This T cell receptor (beta chain) was documented in a study of tumor-infiltrating lymphocytes in localized non-small cell lung cancer. Regarding the study as a whole: TCR sequencing covered a subset of patients with enough tissue.

Some clones are missing from TCRdb's copy, which holds only in-frame ones; the method was immunoSEQ multiplex PCR. The sample has 13,000 or so clones, 66% seen once. Comment on this clone: Its antigen is not known.

The clonotype comes from a human donor with non-small cell lung cancer. The sequenced material came from lung tumor tissue.

This CDR3 is CASSLEVRLNTEAFF. Here the CDR3 DNA reads TGTGCCAGCAGCTTAGAGGTCAGACTGAACACTGAAGCTTTCTTT. The chain couples TRBV11-2 to TRBJ1-1; D gene ambiguous. The CDR3 covers 15 residues. The V end lost 0 bases, the J end lost 0 bases, and 8 bases lay between the germline ends. Germline-derived CDR1 and CDR2 are SGHAT and FQNNGV.